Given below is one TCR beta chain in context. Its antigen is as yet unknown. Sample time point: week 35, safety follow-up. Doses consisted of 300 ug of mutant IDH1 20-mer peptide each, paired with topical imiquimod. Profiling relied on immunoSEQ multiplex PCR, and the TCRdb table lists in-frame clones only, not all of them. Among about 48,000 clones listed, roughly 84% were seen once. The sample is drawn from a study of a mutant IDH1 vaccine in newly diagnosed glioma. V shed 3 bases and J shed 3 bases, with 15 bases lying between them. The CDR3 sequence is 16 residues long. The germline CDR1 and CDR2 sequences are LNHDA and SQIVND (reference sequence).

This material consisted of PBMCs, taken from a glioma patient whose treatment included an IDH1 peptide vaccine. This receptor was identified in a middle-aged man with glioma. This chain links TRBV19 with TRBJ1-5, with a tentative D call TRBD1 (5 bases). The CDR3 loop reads CASSMGGSAFNQPQHF. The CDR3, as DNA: TGTGCCAGTAGTATGGGGGGGTCTGCGTTCAATCAGCCCCAGCATTTT. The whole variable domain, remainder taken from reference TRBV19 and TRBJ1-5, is DGGITQSPKYLFRKEGQNVTLSCEQNLNHDAMYWYRQDPGQGLRLIYYSQIVNDFQKGDIAEGYSVSREKKESFPLTVTSAQKNPTAFYLCASSMGGSAFNQPQHFGDGTRLSIL.